This T cell receptor beta chain was found in a study of T-cell reconstitution after alpha-beta-depleted transplantation in children. The CDR3 covers 14 residues. Trimming shortened V by 0 bases and J by 5 bases, and 10 bases separated the two germline ends. Unique molecular identifiers were built into the TCRbeta library. TCRdb ran MiXCR on the PCR reads and lists one entry per CDR3 protein. The sample lists under 350,000 distinct CDR3 sequences, around 9.6% occurring once. The J gene is TRBJ2-5, the V gene TRBV12-3 or TRBV12-4; D possibly matches TRBD1 or TRBD2 (6 bases each). This receptor was identified in a human donor who donated a stem cell graft to a child with SCID. Sequenced material: PBMCs from the stem cell graft donor, taken from the stem cell graft. The CDR3 loop reads CASSLAGGGETQYF. CDR3 DNA sequence: TGTGCCAGCAGTTTAGCCGGGGGCGGTGAGACCCAGTACTTC.